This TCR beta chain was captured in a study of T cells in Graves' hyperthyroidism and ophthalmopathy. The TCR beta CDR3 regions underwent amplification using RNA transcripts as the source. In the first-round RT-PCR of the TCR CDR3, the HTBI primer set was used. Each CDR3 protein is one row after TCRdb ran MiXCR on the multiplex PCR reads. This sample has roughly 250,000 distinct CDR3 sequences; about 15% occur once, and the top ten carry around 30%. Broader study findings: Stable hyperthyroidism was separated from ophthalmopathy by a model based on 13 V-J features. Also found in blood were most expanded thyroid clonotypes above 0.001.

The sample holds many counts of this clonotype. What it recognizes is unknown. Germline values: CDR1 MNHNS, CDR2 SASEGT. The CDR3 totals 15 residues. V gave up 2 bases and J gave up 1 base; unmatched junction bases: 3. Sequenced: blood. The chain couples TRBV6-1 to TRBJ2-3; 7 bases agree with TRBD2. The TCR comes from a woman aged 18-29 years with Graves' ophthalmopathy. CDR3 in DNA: TGTGCCAGCAGTGAAATGGCGGGAGGCACAGATACGCAGTATTTT. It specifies CASSEMAGGTDTQYF.